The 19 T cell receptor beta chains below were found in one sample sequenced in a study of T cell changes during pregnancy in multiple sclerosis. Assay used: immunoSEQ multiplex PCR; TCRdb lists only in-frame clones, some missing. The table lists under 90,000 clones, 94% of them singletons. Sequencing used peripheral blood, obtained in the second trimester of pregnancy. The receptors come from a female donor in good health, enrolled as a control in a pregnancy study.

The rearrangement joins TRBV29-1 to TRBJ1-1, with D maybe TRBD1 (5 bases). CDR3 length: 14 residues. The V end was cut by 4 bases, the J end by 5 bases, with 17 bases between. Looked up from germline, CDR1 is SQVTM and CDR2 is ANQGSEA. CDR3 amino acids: CSVVLLGDLTEAFF. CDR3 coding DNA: TGCAGCGTTGTCCTGCTAGGGGATTTAACTGAAGCTTTCTTT.

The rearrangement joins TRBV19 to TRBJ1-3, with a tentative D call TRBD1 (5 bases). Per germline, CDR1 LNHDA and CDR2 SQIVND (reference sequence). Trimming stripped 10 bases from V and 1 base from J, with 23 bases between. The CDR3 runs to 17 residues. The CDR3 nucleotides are TGTGCCACCACGGAGGGTCACAGGAGAAGTTCTGGAAACACCATATATTTT. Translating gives CATTEGHRRSSGNTIYF.

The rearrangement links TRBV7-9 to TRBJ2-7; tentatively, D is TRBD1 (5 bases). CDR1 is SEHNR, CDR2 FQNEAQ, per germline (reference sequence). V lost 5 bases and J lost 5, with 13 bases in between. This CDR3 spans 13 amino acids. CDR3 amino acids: CASSPQAGHEQYF. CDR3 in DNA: TGTGCCAGCAGCCCCCAGGCAGGGCACGAGCAGTACTTC.

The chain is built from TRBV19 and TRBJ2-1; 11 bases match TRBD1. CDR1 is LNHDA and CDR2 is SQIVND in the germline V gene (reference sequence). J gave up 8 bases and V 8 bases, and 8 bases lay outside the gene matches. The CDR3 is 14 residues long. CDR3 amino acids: CASEWTGGSDEQFF. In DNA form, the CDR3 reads TGTGCCAGTGAATGGACAGGGGGCTCCGATGAGCAGTTCTTC.

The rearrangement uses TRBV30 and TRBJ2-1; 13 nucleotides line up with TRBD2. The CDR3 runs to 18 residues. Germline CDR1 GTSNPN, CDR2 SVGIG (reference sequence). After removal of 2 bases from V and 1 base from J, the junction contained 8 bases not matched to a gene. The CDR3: CAWSLTSGRSWSYNEQFF. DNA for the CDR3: TGTGCCTGGAGTCTGACTAGCGGGAGGTCTTGGTCCTACAATGAGCAGTTCTTC.

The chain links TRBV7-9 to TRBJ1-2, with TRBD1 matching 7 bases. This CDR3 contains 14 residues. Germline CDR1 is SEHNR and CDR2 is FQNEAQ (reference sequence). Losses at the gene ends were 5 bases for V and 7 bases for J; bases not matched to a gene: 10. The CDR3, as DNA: TGTGCCAGCAGCCCGACGGAGGGGGCCGGTGGCTACACCTTC. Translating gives CASSPTEGAGGYTF.

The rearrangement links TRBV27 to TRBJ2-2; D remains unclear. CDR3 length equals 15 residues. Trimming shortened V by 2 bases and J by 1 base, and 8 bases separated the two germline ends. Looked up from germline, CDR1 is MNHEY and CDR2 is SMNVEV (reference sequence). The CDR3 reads CASSLIRGNTGELFF. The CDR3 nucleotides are TGTGCCAGCAGTTTAATCAGAGGGAACACCGGGGAGCTGTTTTTT.

This chain's CDR3 is CASSPTGGGALKAFF. The CDR3 DNA sequence: TGTGCCAGCAGCCCGACAGGAGGGGGGGCACTGAAAGCTTTCTTT. This chain joins TRBV6-4 and TRBJ1-1; a possible D gene is TRBD1 (6 bases). Germline CDR1 MRHNA, CDR2 SNTAGT. V lost 6 bases, J lost 9 bases, and 23 bases lay in between. CDR3 length equals 15 residues.

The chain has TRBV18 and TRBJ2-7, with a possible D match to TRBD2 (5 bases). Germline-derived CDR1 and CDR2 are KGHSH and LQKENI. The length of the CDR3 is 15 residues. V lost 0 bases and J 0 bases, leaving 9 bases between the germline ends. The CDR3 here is CASSPPAESSYEQYF. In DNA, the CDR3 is TGTGCCAGCTCACCACCAGCGGAGAGCTCCTACGAGCAGTACTTC.

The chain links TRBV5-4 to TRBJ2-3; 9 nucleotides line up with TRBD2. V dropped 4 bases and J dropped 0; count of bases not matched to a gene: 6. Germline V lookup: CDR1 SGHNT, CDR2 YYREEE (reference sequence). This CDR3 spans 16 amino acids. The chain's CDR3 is CASSHSGRSSTDTQYF. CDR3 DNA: TGTGCCAGCAGCCATAGCGGGAGATCCAGCACAGATACGCAGTATTTT.

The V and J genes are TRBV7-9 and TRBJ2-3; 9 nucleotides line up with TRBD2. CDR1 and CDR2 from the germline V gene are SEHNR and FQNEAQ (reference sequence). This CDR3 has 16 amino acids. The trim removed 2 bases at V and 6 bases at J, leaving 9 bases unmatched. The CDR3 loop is CASSLSGGRASDTQYF. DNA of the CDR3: TGTGCCAGCAGCTTATCTGGCGGGAGGGCCAGTGATACGCAGTATTTT.

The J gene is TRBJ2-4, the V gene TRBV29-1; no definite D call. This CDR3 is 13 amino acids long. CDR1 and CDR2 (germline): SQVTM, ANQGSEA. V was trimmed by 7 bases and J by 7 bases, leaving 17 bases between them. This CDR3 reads CSAVTPSRNIQYF. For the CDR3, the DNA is TGCAGCGCCGTAACACCTTCCAGGAACATTCAGTACTTC.

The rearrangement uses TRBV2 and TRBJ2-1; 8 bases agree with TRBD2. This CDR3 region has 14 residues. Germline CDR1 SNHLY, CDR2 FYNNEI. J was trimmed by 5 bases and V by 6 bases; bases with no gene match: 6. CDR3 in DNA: TGTGCCAGCAGAGCCGGGACTAGACACAATGAGCAGTTCTTC. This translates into CASRAGTRHNEQFF.

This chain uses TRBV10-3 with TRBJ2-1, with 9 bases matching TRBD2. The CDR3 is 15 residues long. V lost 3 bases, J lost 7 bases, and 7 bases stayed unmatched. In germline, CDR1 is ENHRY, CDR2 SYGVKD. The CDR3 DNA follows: TGTGCCATCAGTGACGGACTAGCGCCCGGGAATGAGCAGTTCTTC. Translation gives CAISDGLAPGNEQFF.

CDR3 sequence (DNA): TGTGCCAGCAGAAAAAGCAGGGGTCAAGAGACCCAGTACTTC. It encodes CASRKSRGQETQYF. The chain couples TRBV7-9 to TRBJ2-5; TRBD1 is a possible D gene (6 bases). The V gene's germline CDR1 is SEHNR and CDR2 FQNEAQ (reference sequence). Between the trimmed V and J ends, which lost 6 bases and 2 bases, there was a span of 13 bases. CDR3 length: 14 residues. The entire variable domain, with the rest obtained from reference TRBV7-9 and TRBJ2-5, is as follows: DTGVSQNPRHKITKRGQNVTFRCDPISEHNRLYWYRQTLGQGPEFLTYFQNEAQLEKSRLLSDRFSAERPKGSFSTLEIQRTEQGDSAMYLCASRKSRGQETQYFGPGTRLLVL.

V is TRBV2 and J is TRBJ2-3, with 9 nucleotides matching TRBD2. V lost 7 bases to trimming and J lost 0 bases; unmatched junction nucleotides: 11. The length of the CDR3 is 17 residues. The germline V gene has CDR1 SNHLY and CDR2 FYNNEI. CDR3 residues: CASIPEVGLASTDTQYF. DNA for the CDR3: TGTGCCAGCATTCCAGAAGTGGGACTAGCTAGCACAGATACGCAGTATTTT.

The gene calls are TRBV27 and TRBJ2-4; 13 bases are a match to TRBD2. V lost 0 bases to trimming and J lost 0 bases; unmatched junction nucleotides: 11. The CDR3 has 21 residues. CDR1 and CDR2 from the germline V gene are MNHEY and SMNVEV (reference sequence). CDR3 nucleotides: TGTGCCAGCAGTTTATCTATCTTAACCGGGACTAGCGGGAAAGCCAAAAACATTCAGTACTTC. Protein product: CASSLSILTGTSGKAKNIQYF.

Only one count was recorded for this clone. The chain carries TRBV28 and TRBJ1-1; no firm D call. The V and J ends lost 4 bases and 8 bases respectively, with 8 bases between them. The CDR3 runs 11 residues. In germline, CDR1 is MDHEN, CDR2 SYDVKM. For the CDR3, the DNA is TGTGCCAGCAGTTCGTCCCCCGAAGCTTTCTTT. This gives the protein CASSSSPEAFF.

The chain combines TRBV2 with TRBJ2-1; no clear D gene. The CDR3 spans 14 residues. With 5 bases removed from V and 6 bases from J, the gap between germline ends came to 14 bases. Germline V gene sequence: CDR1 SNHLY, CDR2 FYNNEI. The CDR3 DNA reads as TGTGCCAGCAGTTACAGCCTCCCGGCCAATGAGCAGTTCTTC. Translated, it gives CASSYSLPANEQFF.